This entry is about one T cell receptor (beta chain). Its antigen remains unidentified. The read finishes 3 residues shy of the CDR3 end, and the germline J gene is used to complete it. This sample was taken from a study of T cells in women clearing cervical HPV infection (dated by TCRdb to the late 2010s). About the full investigation: The cases were about 23 women with histologically confirmed HPV16-related CIN3 or worse, and 2 of those women had invasive cancers. The roughly 23 controls were women who cleared a single incident HPV16 infection within 12 months without developing precancer or cancer. Blood from cases was collected at the visit where the lesion was first found, while blood from controls was collected once the infection could no longer be detected. Among cases, blood sampling occurred a median of about 150 days after lesion detection, with an interquartile range of roughly 85 to 200 days. Because only a few women had HLA typing data, the possibility that HLA type acted as a confounder could not be ruled out. The exploratory proof-of-principle case-control study was nested within the Guanacaste HPV Natural History Study in Costa Rica and compared TCR repertoires across cervical HPV16 outcomes. Cases were matched to controls by age within five years and by the year the sample was collected. A median age of about 30 years was observed in cases versus around 40 in controls, and no significant differences in baseline characteristics were found. In the parent cohort, 9,000 to 11,000 women aged 18 or older were enrolled in Guanacaste, Costa Rica, during about 1993 to 1995 and were followed for more than 6 years. Five blinded duplicates per group were added as quality controls, giving around 60 samples: 50 or so participants and 10 replicates.

CDR1 and CDR2, per the germline V gene, are MDHEN and SYDVKM. CDR3 length: 15 amino acids, cysteine to phenylalanine. Shown are 36 bases from within the CDR3, in frame from base 1. Between the V and J ends, shortened by 6 bases and 0 bases respectively, the junction contains 15 bases. The research as a whole found: The cross-sectional design could not show whether associations preceded infection or resulted from it; effector/memory subsets and HPV-specific T cells were not isolated. Lower TRBV6-7 relative abundance was observed in cases than in controls (around 0.1% versus 0.15%; Bonferroni P = 0.0008). Significantly higher TCR repertoire richness was observed in CIN3+ cases than in controls across sequencing depths, whereas no difference in evenness was found. Because the number of T cells in each sample was unknown, differences in richness could reflect differing T-cell content rather than repertoire biology. Random forest classifiers that combined richness and V gene abundances separated cases from controls with an estimated AUC of approximately 0.78.

Every participant had a single incident cervical HPV16 infection, and women with prevalent HPV16 infections were excluded. Cervical HPV DNA was detected by MY09/MY11 PCR and genotyped by dot-blot hybridization. About 15 mL of heparinized blood were centrifuged, and the buffy coat was aliquoted, frozen at -30°C, then stored at -80°C. Genomic DNA was extracted from buffy coat specimens using QIAGEN kits. TCR beta CDR3 regions were amplified by multiplex PCR using the immunoSEQ assay from an average of about 1,200 ng genomic DNA per sample. Primer bias was corrected in the assay by using a complete synthetic TCR repertoire to establish an amplification baseline. The amplicons were sequenced on the Illumina platform. In the authors' own workflow: Sequences were error-corrected by clustering with frequency ratios and a modified nearest-neighbor algorithm and were then analyzed in the immunoSEQ Analyzer with IMGT gene definitions. TCR richness and evenness were averaged over 20 rarefaction repeats at each rarefaction depth, excluding samples with fewer sequences than the depth. Wilcoxon rank sum tests with FDR correction were used to compare V, D and J gene relative abundances between the groups. In the blinded duplicates, the intraclass correlation was around 96% for TCR richness and averaged approximately 82% across 66 gene segments. TCRdb provides this immuneACCESS table in a form limited to in-frame rearrangements. Some clones are lacking; in checked studies, under half of them reflect an unresolved V gene, and why the rest are absent is not known. Clone size and V and J calls were adopted from that table, with D and trimming inferred from the DNA. The sample table on file contains some 41,000 clones. 7.6% of the sample lies in the top ten.

The rearranged segments are TRBV28 and TRBJ2-7, with TRBD1 perhaps the D gene, on 6 matching bases. Source material: blood buffy coat. This receptor was identified in a woman between 18 and 75 years old with a cervical HPV16 infection that either progressed to CIN3+ or cleared (not recorded which). The CDR3 bases that were read are TGTGCCAGCAGGGACCTAGACAGGAGCTCCTACGAG. Protein translation: CASRDLDRSSYE. From start to end, the CDR3 is CASRDLDRSSYEQYF.